In this sample, the clone carrying this T cell receptor beta chain is medium-sized (0.01 to 0.1%). Its specificity is not known. Every cDNA TCR molecule received its own unique molecular identifier. TCRdb processed the 5' RACE reads anew with MiXCR; each CDR3 protein has one entry. The table records 2,500 to 3,500 distinct CDR3 sequences, over 9.5% of them present only once. As to time point: sample taken at primary tumor resection. Samples were donated by 72 untreated early-stage non-small cell lung cancer patients. Sequencing of whole RNA from tumor, nontumor lung or frozen PBMC involved no sorting. This sample stems from a study of spatial heterogeneity in lung cancer. About the research overall: For tumor regions, TCR transcript counts showed a strong correlation with a T cell module score derived from matched bulk RNA-seq. Study-level findings and limits: The study found that expanded intratumoral alpha and beta TCR counts tracked tumor mutation counts.

The J segment lost 0 bases and the V segment lost 4 bases, leaving 6 bases of the junction unmatched. Germline values: CDR1 LNHDA, CDR2 SQIVND (reference sequence). CDR3 length equals 16 residues. The rearrangement joins TRBV19 to TRBJ2-3; 8 positions agree with TRBD2. The sequences come from lung tumor tissue, collected at surgery. The sequence was collected from a male donor with early-stage non-small cell lung cancer. DNA for the CDR3: TGTGCCAGTAGTACCTGGACTAGCTTGAGCACAGATACGCAGTATTTT. It encodes CASSTWTSLSTDTQYF.